This T cell receptor (beta chain) was obtained from a study of CD8+ T cells in alopecia areata. At the level of the study: The study gave treated patients oral tofacitinib at 5 to 10 mg twice daily.

The junction had 9 bases not matched to a gene; V was cut back by 7 bases and J by 10 bases. Germline assignment: CDR1 MNHEY and CDR2 SMNVEV (reference sequence). This CDR3 is built from 14 residues. General study results and limits: Scalp clonality and expanded CD8+ clones among the top 100 were significantly decreased by tofacitinib.

cDNA prepared by RNA extraction and subsequent reverse transcription served as the template for sequencing. Clones were read by immunoSEQ multiplex PCR, and TCRdb kept only the in-frame ones, dropping some. The sample consists of about 130,000 clones, around 50% of them appearing once. Treatment of the sample: oral pan-JAK inhibitor, 5-10 mg twice daily. The table lists this clone with a few counts. Antigen specificity is unknown. The gene calls are TRBV27 and TRBJ1-6; 8 bases align to TRBD1. The input for sequencing was CD8+ T cells sorted from blood, taken at week 4, from a patient treated with tofacitinib. This TCR was sampled from a human donor with alopecia areata. For the CDR3, the DNA is TGTGCCAGCACCTTGGGACAGGCTAGATCACCCCTCCACTTT. Translating gives CASTLGQARSPLHF.